This T cell receptor (beta chain) was found in a study of shared clonotypes between healthy human individuals. Study overall: With ages of 18 to 49, the donors were a couple of women and a few men.

Generated by immunoSEQ multiplex PCR, the TCRdb table keeps only in-frame clones and is missing some. The sample holds a few million clones, just over 90% seen once. The CDR3 sequence is 14 residues long. With 4 bases removed from V and 1 base from J, the gap between germline ends came to 11 bases. Germline loops: CDR1 SGHTA, CDR2 FQGNSA. This clonotype was obtained from a man younger than 30 in good health. Some clones in this sample may be carry-over from other donors' samples. The rearrangement joins TRBV7-2 to TRBJ2-7; TRBD1 is a possible D gene (6 bases). Input material: naive CD4+ T cells from PBMCs. Subset reported: CD45RA+ positively selected. CDR3 DNA sequence: TGTGCCAGCAGCTGGGAGAGGGGGTCCTACGAGCAGTACTTC. Amino acid sequence: CASSWERGSYEQYF.